This is a list of T cell receptor beta chains from one sample in a study of pediatric ulcerative colitis. Only in-frame clones appear in the TCRdb table, and some are missing; sequencing was by immunoSEQ multiplex PCR. The sample consists of approximately 32,000 clones, 82% of them appearing once. The specimen sequenced was blood. These receptors originate from a boy aged 10-17 years with severe ulcerative colitis. The CDR3 runs from the conserved cysteine through the conserved F or W. A D gene is named only where the DNA matches it firmly. Rows may omit the clone size; those that give it use once, few, many or a size class.

clone size,D gene,V gene,J gene,CDR3 length,CDR3 DNA,CDR3 protein
-,-,TRBV6-5,TRBJ1-3,15,TGTGCCAGCGGCCCTCATGGGGGCTCTGGAAACACCATATATTTT,CASGPHGGSGNTIYF
-,-,TRBV5-5,TRBJ1-1,15,TGTGCCAGCAGCTTTCTATCGGGGGTCAACACTGAAGCTTTCTTT,CASSFLSGVNTEAFF
-,-,TRBV7-9,TRBJ1-1,13,TGTGCCAGCAGCTTAGGAGCGGGGGCTGAAGCTTTCTTT,CASSLGAGAEAFF
-,-,TRBV4-1,TRBJ2-3,15,TGCGCCAGCAGCCAAGATGTGCTACCGGGGGATACGCAGTATTTT,CASSQDVLPGDTQYF
-,-,TRBV7-9,TRBJ2-2,15,TGTGCCAGCAGCTTACCCGGGATCAACACCGGGGAGCTGTTTTTT,CASSLPGINTGELFF
-,TRBD1,TRBV19,TRBJ2-7,15,TGTGCCAGTAGTACATCCGGGACAGGGAGCTACGAGCAGTACTTC,CASSTSGTGSYEQYF
-,TRBD1,TRBV27,TRBJ1-5,17,TGTGCCAGCAGTCCCGAGCTGGGACAGCTTTTCAATCAGCCCCAGCATTTT,CASSPELGQLFNQPQHF
-,-,TRBV6-5,TRBJ2-6,14,TGTGCCAGCAGTTGGTTAGCTGGGGCCAACGTCCTGACTTTC,CASSWLAGANVLTF
few,-,TRBV7-9,TRBJ1-1,15,TGTGCCAGCAGCAAACCGGGGCCCAGGAGGACTGAAGCTTTCTTT,CASSKPGPRRTEAFF
-,-,TRBV30,TRBJ1-3,12,TGTGCCTCGAGTGCCTCTGGAAACACCATATATTTT,CASSASGNTIYF
-,TRBD1,TRBV5-1,TRBJ1-1,16,TGCGCCAGCAGCTTAGGACAGGGAGGGTTAGGCACTGAAGCTTTCTTT,CASSLGQGGLGTEAFF
few,-,TRBV6-1,TRBJ1-6,17,TGTGCCAGCAGTGAAAGTCCGACGAGCTCCTATAATTCACCCCTCCACTTT,CASSESPTSSYNSPLHF
-,-,TRBV6-6,TRBJ1-5,14,TGTGCCAGCAGTTTGGGGGTTTGGGATCAGCCCCAGCATTTT,CASSLGVWDQPQHF
few,TRBD2,TRBV6-1,TRBJ2-4,13,TGTGCCAGCCGCGGGGGATCCAAAAACATTCAGTACTTC,CASRGGSKNIQYF
-,TRBD1,TRBV10-3,TRBJ2-5,11,TGTGCCATCAGTGAAGAGGGGGCTCAGTACTTC,CAISEEGAQYF
-,-,TRBV5-1,TRBJ1-6,15,TGCGCCAGCAGCATTGGACAGTACTATAATTCACCCCTCCACTTT,CASSIGQYYNSPLHF
-,-,TRBV6-1,TRBJ1-1,11,TGTGCCACCGTCATGAACACTGAAGCTTTCTTT,CATVMNTEAFF
-,TRBD1,TRBV7-9,TRBJ1-3,16,TGTGCCAGCAGCGTGACACAGGGGGTGGATGGAAACACCATATATTTT,CASSVTQGVDGNTIYF
-,-,TRBV19,TRBJ1-1,15,TGTGCCAGTAGACGAGGTTTAAGGATGAACACTGAAGCTTTCTTT,CASRRGLRMNTEAFF
-,TRBD1,TRBV9,TRBJ2-7,13,TGTGCCAGCAGCGGAGACAGGGGCCACGAGCAGTACTTC,CASSGDRGHEQYF
-,-,TRBV6-1,TRBJ1-2,14,TGTGCCAGCAGTGATCCTGACGGCCTCTATGGCTACACCTTC,CASSDPDGLYGYTF